Below, one T cell receptor beta chain is given with its context. The antigen is undetermined. Libraries were prepared by immunoSEQ multiplex PCR; TCRdb keeps only in-frame clonotypes and omits some of them. The sample yields about 180,000 clones, 85% seen once. This entry comes from a study of cytomegalovirus exposure and HLA in healthy donors. Study-wide results and caveats: Under in vitro conditions, three CMV-associated chains were confirmed as specific for CMV antigens.

This receptor was obtained from a man younger than 35 in good health and CMV-seropositive. Sequenced input: PBMCs.

CDR3: CATRGLTLVSGELFF. CDR3 DNA sequence: TGTGCCACCCGTGGGCTAACTTTAGTTTCCGGGGAGCTGTTTTTT. The chain joins TRBV6-1 to TRBJ2-2; D is unclear. The CDR3 sequence is 15 residues long. Germline V gives CDR1 MNHNS, CDR2 SASEGT. Trimming left V 10 bases short and J 6 bases short, with 21 bases between.